This T cell receptor beta chain is drawn from a study of OX40 agonist ivuxolimab in advanced cancers. TCRdb's copy holds only in-frame clones and misses some; the assay was immunoSEQ multiplex PCR. The sample has 65,000 to 95,000 clones; around 88% are singletons. A single count supports this clone. Other nucleotide sequences from this sample produce the same CDR3. The sequence derives from an adult with an advanced solid tumor such as melanoma, head and neck, liver or kidney cancer. This specimen consisted of CD4+ or CD8+ T cells sorted from blood, obtained in a trial of the OX40 agonist ivuxolimab.

The DNA for the CDR3 is TGTGCCAGCTCACCGGCCCCGCAAGAGACCCAGTACTTC. The encoded protein is CASSPAPQETQYF. The rearrangement joins TRBV18 to TRBJ2-5; D uncertain. There are 13 residues in the CDR3. V was shortened by 3 bases and J by 2 bases, with 7 bases between the two germline ends. Per the germline V gene, CDR1 is KGHSH and CDR2 is LQKENI.